One sample yielded the 32 T cell receptor beta chains listed below, sequenced in a study of T cells in Graves' hyperthyroidism and ophthalmopathy. TCR beta CDR3 regions were amplified from RNA transcripts. Using the HTBI primer set, a first-round RT-PCR was run on the TCR CDR3. One entry per CDR3 protein results from TCRdb running MiXCR on the multiplex PCR reads. The table records about 580,000 distinct CDR3 sequences, about 15% of them present only once. Sequences were obtained from blood. Source of these receptors: a woman in her 30s with Graves' hyperthyroidism that later progressed to Graves' ophthalmopathy.

This clonotype was counted ten times or more. V gene TRBV7-2 combines with J gene TRBJ2-6; no clear D. V was clipped by 1 base and J by 0 bases, with 7 bases between them. The CDR3 totals 16 residues. Germline V lookup: CDR1 SGHTA, CDR2 FQGNSA. CDR3 sequence (DNA): TGTGCCAGCAGCTTAGGAGCAGGCTCTGGGGCCAACGTCCTGACTTTC. Translation: CASSLGAGSGANVLTF.

This clonotype was recorded at least ten times. V usage is TRBV12-3 or TRBV12-4 and J usage is TRBJ1-2, with 8 bases matching TRBD1. With V trimmed by 2 bases and J by 6 bases, 11 bases remained unmatched. The CDR3 is 16 amino acids. CDR3 nucleotide sequence: TGTGCCAGCAGTTTATCCTCCGGACAGGGATCACATGGCTACACCTTC. As protein: CASSLSSGQGSHGYTF.

Ten or more counts support this clonotype. This chain joins TRBV11-2 and TRBJ2-7; D remains unclear. CDR3 length: 14 amino acids. Trimming removed 1 base from V and 1 base from J, with 8 bases in between. Per the germline V gene, CDR1 is SGHAT and CDR2 is FQNNGV. In DNA, the CDR3 is TGTGCCAGCAGCTTAGCCCAGGTTTCCTACGAGCAGTACTTC. It yields the protein CASSLAQVSYEQYF.

This clonotype appeared many times. CDR3 loop: CASSLISTTGDGYTF. The DNA for the CDR3 is TGTGCCAGCAGCTTAATCTCGACAACGGGGGATGGCTACACCTTC. The genes are TRBV7-9 and TRBJ1-2; possibly TRBD1 for D (5 bases). This CDR3 is built from 15 residues. The ends were cut back, 2 bases at V and 6 bases at J, with 16 bases in the middle. Per germline, CDR1 SEHNR and CDR2 FQNEAQ (reference sequence).

This clonotype was seen at least ten times. This sequence joins TRBV5-1 and TRBJ2-2; the match to TRBD1 covers 8 bases. Germline lookup yields CDR1 SGHRS and CDR2 YFSETQ. The CDR3 covers 14 residues. Losses at the gene ends were 2 bases for V and 7 bases for J; bases not matched to a gene: 4. The DNA of the CDR3 is TGCGCCAGCAGCTTTCAGGGGGCCGTCGGGGAGCTGTTTTTT. Amino acid sequence: CASSFQGAVGELFF.

This sequence joins TRBV20-1 and TRBJ1-2; D not certain. V was cut by 6 bases and J by 2 bases, with 4 bases left in between. The germline V gene encodes CDR1 DFQATT and CDR2 SNEGSKA (reference sequence). The CDR3 spans 10 residues. CDR3 residues: CSASNYGYTF. DNA for the CDR3: TGCAGTGCATCGAACTATGGCTACACCTTC.

This clonotype was recorded many times. This chain joins TRBV4-2 and TRBJ2-1; D call uncertain. Germline CDR1 LGHNA, CDR2 YNFKEQ. The CDR3 is made up of 16 amino acids. Trimming cost V 0 bases and J 4 bases, with 13 bases left between them. The CDR3 DNA reads TGTGCCAGCAGCCAAGAATTTAGTGGGTCGTACAATGAGCAGTTCTTC. This translates into CASSQEFSGSYNEQFF.

This clonotype has only a few counts. The J gene is TRBJ2-6, the V gene TRBV25-1; D might be TRBD2 (6 bases). CDR3 length: 17 residues. Trimming took off 5 bases at V and 0 bases at J, with 14 bases between the two ends. The V gene's germline CDR1 is MGHDK and CDR2 SYGVNS. CDR3 DNA: TGTGCCAGCAGTTCCAATGCGGGGCTCTCTGGGGCCAACGTCCTGACTTTC. Residues: CASSSNAGLSGANVLTF.

This chain joins TRBV9 and TRBJ2-1; 8 positions agree with TRBD2. The junction had 7 bases not matched to a gene; V was cut back by 0 bases and J by 8 bases. The CDR3 is 15 residues long. CDR1 is SGDLS, CDR2 YYNGEE, per germline. The CDR3, as DNA: TGTGCCAGCAGCGTAGGGAGCGGGAGTAGCTATGAGCAGTTCTTC. Amino acid sequence: CASSVGSGSSYEQFF.

The table lists this clonotype with many counts. The chain recombines TRBV7-3 with TRBJ1-6, with D maybe TRBD1 (6 bases). V was clipped by 5 bases and J by 6 bases, with 8 bases between them. The germline V gene has CDR1 SGHTA and CDR2 FQGTGA. The CDR3 length is 13 residues. The CDR3 bases are TGTGCCAGCAGCCCAGGGGTTAATTCACCCCTCCACTTT. As protein: CASSPGVNSPLHF.

This clonotype appeared many times. The rearrangement joins TRBV6-2 or TRBV6-3 to TRBJ2-7, with D unclear. V gave up 3 bases and J gave up 6 bases, with 12 bases separating them. This CDR3 is built from 13 residues. CDR1 MNHEY and CDR2 SVGEGT come from the germline V gene. Here the CDR3 DNA reads TGTGCCAGCAGTTATATGTATGGGTCCGAGCAGTACTTC. It translates to CASSYMYGSEQYF.

This clonotype appeared many times. The chain recombines TRBV7-2 with TRBJ1-1; maybe TRBD1 (6 bases). This CDR3 has 13 amino acids. V lost 7 bases and J 0 bases, leaving 9 bases between the germline ends. Germline V gene data show CDR1 as SGHTA and CDR2 as FQGNSA. Here the CDR3 reads CASTGHLNTEAFF. CDR3 nucleotide sequence: TGTGCCAGCACGGGACACCTGAACACTGAAGCTTTCTTT.

This clonotype was counted many times. The chain employs TRBV14 and TRBJ2-5; possible D gene TRBD2, 5 bases. This CDR3 has 16 amino acids. Trimming shortened V by 4 bases and J by 0 bases, and 15 bases separated the two germline ends. Germline values: CDR1 SGHDN, CDR2 FVKESK. The CDR3 protein is CASSRLTGQNQETQYF. The CDR3 nucleotides read TGTGCCAGCAGCCGACTAACCGGGCAGAACCAAGAGACCCAGTACTTC.

Regarding this clonotype: Since a much larger clone is just one base distant, this may be a read error. V is TRBV7-2 and J is TRBJ2-1; possible D gene TRBD2, 7 bases. Per germline, CDR1 SGHTA and CDR2 FQGNSA. The CDR3 covers 16 residues. The V end lost 5 bases, the J end lost 5 bases, and 19 bases lay between the germline ends. The CDR3 DNA reads TGTGCCAGCAGCCGCCAGGGCGGAGGGGGGGACAATGAGCAGTTCTTC. Its translation is CASSRQGGGGDNEQFF.

V gene TRBV7-9 combines with J gene TRBJ2-7; possibly TRBD1 or TRBD2 for D (5 bases each). The germline CDR1 and CDR2 sequences are SEHNR and FQNEAQ (reference sequence). Trimming stripped 1 base from V and 4 bases from J, with 11 bases between. CDR3 size: 14 residues. CDR3 in amino acids: CASSLVPGRYEQYF. Written as DNA, the CDR3 is TGTGCCAGCAGCTTAGTGCCAGGGAGATACGAGCAGTACTTC.

There are many counts of this clonotype. The rearrangement joins TRBV11-3 to TRBJ2-1; 8 positions match TRBD1. The CDR3 length is 13 residues. V shed 5 bases, J shed 7 bases, and the junction held 4 bases outside the gene matches. Germline V gene data show CDR1 as SGHNT and CDR2 as YENEEA. DNA for the CDR3: TGTGCCAGCAGCAGACAGGGGTTGAATGAGCAGTTCTTC. Translating it yields CASSRQGLNEQFF.

This clonotype was found many times. The rearrangement uses TRBV7-8 and TRBJ2-1, with 7 bases matching TRBD2. The V segment lost 2 bases and the J segment 0 bases; nucleotides outside the gene matches: 16. The germline CDR1 and CDR2 sequences are SGHVS and FQNEAQ. The CDR3 loop spans 20 amino acids. The CDR3 nucleotides are TGTGCCAGCAGCTTATTGGCGGGAGTCGGGCTCGTTAGCTCCTACAATGAGCAGTTCTTC. This gives the protein CASSLLAGVGLVSSYNEQFF.

The sample holds a few counts of this clonotype. This chain connects TRBV28 to TRBJ2-7, with TRBD2 matching 7 bases. CDR3 length: 14 residues. The V and J ends lost 1 base and 5 bases, in that order; junction bases with no gene match: 5. CDR1 MDHEN and CDR2 SYDVKM come from the germline V gene. CDR3 region: CASSLSAGEHEQYF. The CDR3 DNA sequence: TGTGCCAGCAGTTTATCGGCGGGAGAGCACGAGCAGTACTTC. Combining the CDR3 with reference TRBV28 and TRBJ2-7 gives the whole variable domain DVKVTQSSRYLVKRTGEKVFLECVQDMDHENMFWYRQDPGLGLRLIYFSYDVKMKEKGDIPEGYSVSREKKERFSLILESASTNQTSMYLCASSLSAGEHEQYFGPGTRLTVT.

This clonotype has a count of ten or more. The CDR3 DNA is TGTGCCAGCAGCACAGACAGGGGAGAATACAATGAGCAGTTCTTC. It yields the protein CASSTDRGEYNEQFF. The genes are TRBV11-2 and TRBJ2-1; TRBD1 matches at 8 bases. The CDR3 is made up of 15 amino acids. Losses at the gene ends were 5 bases for V and 4 bases for J; bases not matched to a gene: 7. Germline CDR1 SGHAT, CDR2 FQNNGV.

This clonotype was counted ten times or more. The chain carries TRBV6-1 and TRBJ1-5, with 7 bases fitting TRBD1. This CDR3 is built from 19 residues. Germline CDR1 is MNHNS and CDR2 is SASEGT. V was clipped by 2 bases and J by 6 bases; unmatched bases: 19. CDR3: CASSEHRGQKGGEGQPQHF. The CDR3 DNA sequence: TGTGCCAGCAGTGAACATAGGGGGCAAAAAGGAGGGGAGGGTCAGCCCCAGCATTTT.

This clonotype was found many times. V and J are TRBV29-1 and TRBJ2-1; D is unresolved. CDR3 length: 17 residues. V lost 3 bases and J 2 bases, leaving 20 bases between the germline ends. In germline, CDR1 is SQVTM, CDR2 ANQGSEA. CDR3 DNA: TGCAGCGTTGATACCGGTTGGCCCCGGGCCACCTACAATGAGCAGTTCTTC. Translation gives CSVDTGWPRATYNEQFF.

This chain connects TRBV6-2 or TRBV6-3 to TRBJ1-5; no reliable D call. Germline CDR1 MNHEY, CDR2 SVGEGT. The V end was cut by 0 bases, the J end by 8 bases, with 17 bases between. The CDR3 runs 16 residues. CDR3 region: CASSYSTPGFREPQHF. CDR3 sequence (DNA): TGTGCCAGCAGTTACTCGACCCCGGGGTTTCGGGAGCCCCAGCATTTT.

This clonotype was seen at least ten times. The chain combines TRBV12-3 or TRBV12-4 with TRBJ1-2; D remains ambiguous. The CDR3 is 15 amino acids. Trimming removed 1 base at V and 1 base at J, with 10 bases between. CDR3 sequence (DNA): TGTGCCAGCAGTTTAGAACCACAGAATAACTATGGCTACACCTTC. As protein: CASSLEPQNNYGYTF.

This clonotype turned up a few times. This rearrangement joins TRBV27 to TRBJ2-7; D unclear. V was pared by 2 bases and J by 5 bases, with 13 bases between. This CDR3 has 14 amino acids. Germline CDR1 reads MNHEY; CDR2 reads SMNVEV (reference sequence). The CDR3 sequence is CASSLGVLFHEQYF. The CDR3 DNA sequence: TGTGCCAGCAGTTTAGGCGTTCTCTTCCACGAGCAGTACTTC.

This clonotype was detected many times. The DNA of the CDR3 is TGCAGTGCAAGAAAACCGGGAGAGAGGGAGACCCAGTACTTC. Encoded protein: CSARKPGERETQYF. The gene calls are TRBV20-1 and TRBJ2-5, with D perhaps matching TRBD2 (6 bases). V was trimmed by 6 bases and J by 5 bases, leaving 19 bases between them. There are 14 residues in the CDR3. CDR1 is DFQATT and CDR2 is SNEGSKA in the germline V gene (reference sequence).

The V and J genes are TRBV12-5 and TRBJ2-1; either TRBD1 or TRBD2 may supply D (6 bases each). This CDR3 is built from 15 residues. Germline-derived CDR1 and CDR2 are LGHNT and FRNRAP. V lost 4 bases to trimming and J lost 4 bases, with 14 bases between them. CDR3 in DNA: TGTGCTAGTGGTTCTTGGCAGGGGACTTACAATGAGCAGTTCTTC. It encodes CASGSWQGTYNEQFF.

To note about this clonotype: Just one base apart from a much larger clone, this may be a read error. No conserved phenylalanine or tryptophan ends this CDR3, so it is likely a read error. In DNA form, the CDR3 reads TGCGCCAGCAGCTTGGGTGGTGCGGACCCACCCGTACAAGAGACCCAGTACCTC. Translating gives CASSLGGADPPVQETQYL. The chain carries TRBV5-1 and TRBJ2-5; D gene unclear. Trimming removed 0 bases at V and 2 bases at J, with 20 bases between. The CDR3 is 18 residues long. Per the germline V gene, CDR1 is SGHRS and CDR2 is YFSETQ.

This clonotype was detected many times. The chain combines TRBV10-3 with TRBJ1-1; D not certain. Germline-derived CDR1 and CDR2 are ENHRY and SYGVKD. The CDR3 runs to 11 residues. The CDR3 sequence is CVTRMVSEAFF. In nucleotides, the CDR3 is TGTGTAACACGTATGGTATCTGAAGCTTTCTTT.

As regards this clonotype: At one end the junction does not follow the germline gene, possibly because of a read error. The J gene is TRBJ2-7, the V gene TRBV19, with 7 bases lining up with TRBD2. Per germline, CDR1 LNHDA and CDR2 SQIVND (reference sequence). The CDR3 has 15 amino acids. This CDR3 reads CASSQATFLGGGQYF. CDR3 sequence (DNA): TGCGCCAGCAGCCAAGCGACATTCCTGGGGGGGGGGCAGTACTTC.

This clonotype was detected a few times. CDR3 coding DNA: TGTGCCAGCAGCCCGCAAGAGCTGGAGGCGGCAGATACGCAGTATTTT. It codes for CASSPQELEAADTQYF. This chain joins TRBV12-3 or TRBV12-4 and TRBJ2-3; D may be TRBD2 (5 bases). The CDR3 has 16 residues. V gave up 6 bases and J gave up 4 bases, with 20 bases separating them.

Many counts were recorded for this clonotype. V usage is TRBV20-1 and J usage is TRBJ2-3; TRBD2 matches 12 bases. Germline-derived CDR1 and CDR2 are DFQATT and SNEGSKA (reference sequence). V dropped 6 bases and J dropped 3; count of bases not matched to a gene: 16. This CDR3 spans 18 amino acids. CDR3 bases: TGCAGTGCCCCGCCGGCTAGCGGGAGGGCCGGGATGACAGATACGCAGTATTTT. Its protein is CSAPPASGRAGMTDTQYF.

This clonotype appeared many times. The V gene is TRBV7-9, the J gene TRBJ2-5; D gene unclear. This CDR3 spans 13 amino acids. Trimming took 5 bases from V and 3 from J, leaving 10 bases between them. Germline CDR1 and CDR2: SEHNR and FQNEAQ (reference sequence). CDR3 DNA sequence: TGTGCCAGCAGCCGACACGTAGAAGAGACCCAGTACTTC. Its protein product is CASSRHVEETQYF.